A selection of T cell receptor beta chains follows, all from one sample in a study of blood T cell repertoires in COVID-19. The table came from immunoSEQ multiplex PCR; TCRdb's copy has only in-frame clones and leaves some out. In the table there are more than 150,000 clones, around 90% of which are singletons. Sequencing input: peripheral blood. These receptors originate from a man aged 55 to 70 with acute or convalescent COVID-19. Both conserved end residues are part of each CDR3. Fields, in order: CDR3 protein, CDR3 DNA, D gene, V gene, J gene, clone size. D genes are given only for firm matches. Where a row states a size, it is once, few, many or the class of an expanded clone; other rows omit it.

CDR3: CASSQWGFGEGNTIYF; DNA: TGCGCCAGCAGCCAATGGGGCTTTGGTGAGGGAAACACCATATATTTT; D: NA; V: TRBV4-1; J: TRBJ1-3; size: NA
CDR3: CASSAQPQVKNTEAFF; DNA: TGTGCCAGCAGCGCCCAGCCCCAGGTCAAGAACACTGAAGCTTTCTTT; D: NA; V: TRBV7-2; J: TRBJ1-1; size: NA
CDR3: CATRPNRGGGEKLFF; DNA: TGTGCCACCCGCCCCAACAGGGGCGGAGGAGAAAAACTGTTTTTT; D: TRBD1; V: TRBV15; J: TRBJ1-4; size: NA
CDR3: CATSRVLSDSPLHF; DNA: TGTGCCACCAGCAGAGTTCTAAGCGATTCACCCCTCCACTTT; D: NA; V: TRBV15; J: TRBJ1-6; size: NA
CDR3: CASSLPGHGTEQYF; DNA: TGTGCCAGCAGCCTCCCAGGACACGGAACCGAGCAGTACTTC; D: NA; V: TRBV7-2; J: TRBJ2-7; size: NA
CDR3: CASSLGGLSSYNEQFF; DNA: TGTGCCAGCAGCTTGGGGGGACTTAGCTCCTACAATGAGCAGTTCTTC; D: NA; V: TRBV5-4; J: TRBJ2-1; size: NA
CDR3: CASRLGQGNNQPQHF; DNA: TGTGCCAGCCGACTGGGCCAGGGTAACAATCAGCCCCAGCATTTT; D: NA; V: TRBV6-5; J: TRBJ1-5; size: NA
CDR3: CASSQVSNSGGEQFF; DNA: TGCGCCAGCAGCCAAGTGAGCAATTCGGGAGGTGAGCAGTTCTTC; D: TRBD2; V: TRBV4-1; J: TRBJ2-1; size: NA
CDR3: CASSLVATRGTDTQYF; DNA: TGTGCCAGCAGCTTAGTCGCGACTAGGGGCACAGATACGCAGTATTTT; D: NA; V: TRBV7-2; J: TRBJ2-3; size: NA
CDR3: CASSLPNGSSGSTEAFF; DNA: TGCGCCAGCAGCTTGCCCAACGGGTCCTCTGGTAGCACTGAAGCTTTCTTT; D: NA; V: TRBV5-1; J: TRBJ1-1; size: NA
CDR3: CATSETSGGASDTQYF; DNA: TGTGCCACCAGCGAGACTAGCGGGGGGGCTTCAGATACGCAGTATTTT; D: TRBD2; V: TRBV15; J: TRBJ2-3; size: NA
CDR3: CASSQIRDRGYEQFF; DNA: TGTGCCAGCAGCCAGATCCGGGACAGGGGCTATGAGCAGTTCTTC; D: TRBD1; V: TRBV3-1/TRBV3-2; J: TRBJ2-1; size: once
CDR3: CASTKTGTTEAFF; DNA: TGTGCCAGCACCAAGACAGGGACCACTGAAGCTTTCTTT; D: TRBD1; V: TRBV6-5; J: TRBJ1-1; size: NA
CDR3: CASRITIGANGYTF; DNA: TGTGCCAGTAGGATAACAATTGGGGCAAACGGCTACACCTTC; D: NA; V: TRBV19; J: TRBJ1-2; size: once
CDR3: CASSPRLTTSNTEAFF; DNA: TGTGCCAGCTCACCACGACTTACCACTTCGAACACTGAAGCTTTCTTT; D: NA; V: TRBV18; J: TRBJ1-1; size: NA
CDR3: CASRSGGSTDTQYF; DNA: TGTGCCAGCAGAAGCGGGGGGTCCACAGATACGCAGTATTTT; D: TRBD2; V: TRBV6-6; J: TRBJ2-3; size: NA
CDR3: CASSLSGGAIGELFF; DNA: TGTGCCAGCAGCCTTAGCGGGGGGGCTATCGGGGAGCTGTTTTTT; D: TRBD2; V: TRBV4-2; J: TRBJ2-2; size: NA
CDR3: CASSPGGQDSNQPQHF; DNA: TGCGCCAGCAGCCCAGGGGGGCAGGATAGCAATCAGCCCCAGCATTTT; D: TRBD1; V: TRBV10-2; J: TRBJ1-5; size: NA
CDR3: CASSLGLAGRVYEQYF; DNA: TGTGCCAGCAGCTTGGGGCTAGCGGGGAGAGTGTACGAGCAGTACTTC; D: TRBD2; V: TRBV5-6; J: TRBJ2-7; size: NA
CDR3: CAWSATGFYYGYTF; DNA: TGTGCCTGGAGTGCCACCGGGTTTTACTATGGCTACACCTTC; D: NA; V: TRBV30; J: TRBJ1-2; size: few
CDR3: CASSGQNYGYTF; DNA: TGTGCCAGCAGTGGACAGAACTATGGCTACACCTTC; D: NA; V: TRBV13; J: TRBJ1-2; size: NA
CDR3: CASSQGGAGGAFF; DNA: TGTGCCAGCAGCCAAGGAGGCGCAGGGGGAGCTTTCTTT; D: TRBD1; V: TRBV4-2; J: TRBJ1-1; size: NA
CDR3: CASSPSSGAQDYGYTF; DNA: TGTGCCAGCAGCCCATCGAGCGGGGCCCAAGACTATGGCTACACCTTC; D: NA; V: TRBV11-2; J: TRBJ1-2; size: few
CDR3: CASTSGAHQPQHF; DNA: TGTGCCAGCACCTCTGGGGCCCATCAGCCCCAGCATTTT; D: NA; V: TRBV6-5; J: TRBJ1-5; size: NA
CDR3: CSASTAARRMRDTQYF; DNA: TGCAGTGCTAGTACGGCGGCCCGGCGTATGCGGGATACGCAGTATTTT; D: NA; V: TRBV20-1; J: TRBJ2-3; size: NA
CDR3: CAWSVGGLATGTDTQYF; DNA: TGTGCCTGGAGTGTAGGGGGACTAGCGACGGGAACAGATACGCAGTATTTT; D: TRBD2; V: TRBV30; J: TRBJ2-3; size: NA
CDR3: CASGTGRRNEQFF; DNA: TGTGCCAGCGGCACAGGAAGAAGAAATGAGCAGTTCTTC; D: NA; V: TRBV5-4; J: TRBJ2-1; size: NA
CDR3: CASSRLSGEAGELFF; DNA: TGCGCCAGCAGCCGACTCAGCGGGGAAGCCGGGGAGCTGTTTTTT; D: TRBD2; V: TRBV5-1; J: TRBJ2-2; size: NA
CDR3: CASSGQGMETQYF; DNA: TGTGCCAGCAGCGGACAGGGGATGGAGACCCAGTACTTC; D: TRBD1; V: TRBV7-8; J: TRBJ2-5; size: NA
CDR3: CASSPIPLQAFF; DNA: TGTGCCAGCAGCCCCATTCCGTTACAGGCTTTCTTT; D: NA; V: TRBV2; J: TRBJ1-1; size: NA
CDR3: CASSTTGTGGLLTQYF; DNA: TGTGCCAGTAGTACGACCGGGACAGGGGGACTGCTTACGCAGTATTTT; D: TRBD1; V: TRBV19; J: TRBJ2-3; size: NA
CDR3: CASRPRFRGGSPLHF; DNA: TGTGCCAGCAGACCCCGATTTAGGGGTGGATCACCCCTCCACTTT; D: NA; V: TRBV7-2; J: TRBJ1-6; size: NA
CDR3: CASSSNRDQPQHF; DNA: TGTGCCAGCAGCTCTAACAGGGACCAGCCCCAGCATTTT; D: NA; V: TRBV11-2; J: TRBJ1-5; size: NA
CDR3: CASSLRRGGQYNEQFF; DNA: TGTGCCAGCAGCCTCCGCCGGGGGGGCCAATACAATGAGCAGTTCTTC; D: TRBD2; V: TRBV7-2; J: TRBJ2-1; size: NA
CDR3: CASSLFRDSFYGYTF; DNA: TGTGCCAGCAGTTTATTCCGGGACAGCTTCTATGGCTACACCTTC; D: TRBD1; V: TRBV28; J: TRBJ1-2; size: NA
CDR3: CASSQEFGGNSPLHF; DNA: TGTGCCAGCAGCCAAGAGTTCGGGGGGAATTCACCCCTCCACTTT; D: NA; V: TRBV4-2; J: TRBJ1-6; size: NA
CDR3: CASSWGQGASEAFF; DNA: TGCGCCAGCAGCTGGGGACAGGGGGCGTCTGAAGCTTTCTTT; D: TRBD1; V: TRBV5-1; J: TRBJ1-1; size: NA
CDR3: CASSLTGGRAEAFF; DNA: TGTGCCAGCAGCTTAACAGGGGGCCGGGCTGAAGCTTTCTTT; D: TRBD1; V: TRBV11-1; J: TRBJ1-1; size: NA
CDR3: CASSSTGRAYSGNTIYF; DNA: TGTGCCAGCAGCTCGACAGGCAGAGCCTACTCTGGAAACACCATATATTTT; D: NA; V: TRBV5-6; J: TRBJ1-3; size: NA
CDR3: CASSSGTVSNQPQHF; DNA: TGTGCCAGCAGCTCCGGGACAGTGAGCAATCAGCCCCAGCATTTT; D: TRBD1; V: TRBV5-6; J: TRBJ1-5; size: NA
CDR3: CASQGLASTYEQYF; DNA: TGTGCCAGCCAGGGACTAGCGAGCACCTACGAGCAGTACTTC; D: TRBD2; V: TRBV2; J: TRBJ2-7; size: NA
CDR3: CASSARTGKGTGELFF; DNA: TGTGCCAGTAGTGCTCGGACAGGGAAGGGAACCGGGGAGCTGTTTTTT; D: TRBD1; V: TRBV19; J: TRBJ2-2; size: few
CDR3: CASSTGSSTEAFF; DNA: TGTGCCAGCAGCACAGGGAGTAGCACTGAAGCTTTCTTT; D: NA; V: TRBV11-3; J: TRBJ1-1; size: NA
CDR3: CASSLNNLDNSPLHF; DNA: TGCGCCAGCAGCTTGAACAACCTCGATAATTCACCCCTCCACTTT; D: NA; V: TRBV5-1; J: TRBJ1-6; size: NA
CDR3: CASSYSEQSSGNTIYF; DNA: TGTGCCAGCAGTTACTCTGAGCAAAGCTCTGGAAACACCATATATTTT; D: NA; V: TRBV6-5; J: TRBJ1-3; size: many
CDR3: CASSIKRNQPQHF; DNA: TGTGCCAGTAGTATAAAGAGGAATCAGCCCCAGCATTTT; D: NA; V: TRBV19; J: TRBJ1-5; size: NA
CDR3: CASSPNGQIPPREYF; DNA: TGTGCCAGCAGCCCCAACGGACAGATTCCGCCTAGGGAGTACTTC; D: NA; V: TRBV6-2/TRBV6-3; J: TRBJ2-7; size: NA
CDR3: CASGPLTGAGQPQHF; DNA: TGTGCTAGTGGTCCCTTGACAGGGGCAGGTCAGCCCCAGCATTTT; D: TRBD1; V: TRBV12-5; J: TRBJ1-5; size: NA
CDR3: CASRVAGGTYEQYF; DNA: TGTGCCAGCAGGGTAGCGGGGGGGACCTACGAGCAGTACTTC; D: TRBD2; V: TRBV7-2; J: TRBJ2-7; size: NA
CDR3: CASSQDAGQYYGYTF; DNA: TGTGCCAGCAGCCAAGATGCGGGGCAGTACTATGGCTACACCTTC; D: NA; V: TRBV3-1/TRBV3-2; J: TRBJ1-2; size: once